Listed below are T cell receptor beta chains from one sample, sequenced in a study of T-cell memory formation after mild COVID-19. MiXCR, run by TCRdb on the 5' RACE reads, gives a single entry per CDR3 protein. The sample carries tens of thousands of distinct CDR3 sequences, more than 11% recorded once. The sequencing sample was made of PBMCs or a T cell subset sorted from them (not recorded which). These receptors were taken from an adult woman who had mild COVID-19 (a few samples of this study predate the infection). Cell type and time point are not known. CDR3s include the opening cysteine and the closing phenylalanine or tryptophan. D genes are given only for firm matches. A clone size is listed for some rows: how often the clone was seen (once, few, many), or a class if it is expanded.

V gene: TRBV9; J gene: TRBJ2-3; clone size: -; D gene: -; CDR3 protein: CASSVAWQGTDTQYF; CDR3 DNA: TGTGCCAGCAGCGTAGCTTGGCAGGGAACAGATACGCAGTATTTT
V gene: TRBV14; J gene: TRBJ2-3; clone size: -; D gene: TRBD1; CDR3 protein: CASSPGTGGLAGTDTQYF; CDR3 DNA: TGTGCCAGCAGCCCCGGGACAGGGGGGCTGGCCGGCACAGATACGCAGTATTTT
V gene: TRBV4-1; J gene: TRBJ2-1; clone size: -; D gene: -; CDR3 protein: CASSQGDNEQFF; CDR3 DNA: TGCGCCAGCAGCCAAGGCGACAATGAGCAGTTCTTC
V gene: TRBV21-1; J gene: TRBJ2-1; clone size: many; D gene: -; CDR3 protein: CASSKAPYRSCAFLAGECNEQFF; CDR3 DNA: TGTGCCAGCAGCAAAGCTCCCTATAGGTCCTGCGCGTTCCTAGCGGGGGAATGCAATGAGCAGTTCTTC
V gene: TRBV12-3/TRBV12-4; J gene: TRBJ2-1; clone size: -; D gene: -; CDR3 protein: CASSPRRWDYNEQFF; CDR3 DNA: TGTGCCAGCAGTCCCAGACGGTGGGACTACAATGAGCAGTTCTTC
V gene: TRBV5-1; J gene: TRBJ2-7; clone size: many; D gene: -; CDR3 protein: CASSLRGSYEQYF; CDR3 DNA: TGCGCCAGCAGCTTACGGGGGTCCTACGAGCAGTACTTC
V gene: TRBV15; J gene: TRBJ2-7; clone size: few; D gene: -; CDR3 protein: CATSRATGRSYEQYF; CDR3 DNA: TGTGCCACCAGCAGAGCTACAGGTCGCTCCTACGAGCAGTACTTC
V gene: TRBV4-3; J gene: TRBJ2-2; clone size: -; D gene: -; CDR3 protein: CASSLGVTGELFF; CDR3 DNA: TGCGCCAGCAGCCTTGGGGTCACCGGGGAGCTGTTTTTT
V gene: TRBV20-1; J gene: TRBJ2-1; clone size: many; D gene: -; CDR3 protein: CSARNRGAINEQFF; CDR3 DNA: TGCAGTGCTAGAAATAGGGGTGCTATTAATGAGCAGTTCTTC
V gene: TRBV12-3/TRBV12-4; J gene: TRBJ1-5; clone size: few; D gene: TRBD1; CDR3 protein: CASSLGQELNQPQHF; CDR3 DNA: TGTGCCAGCAGTCTGGGACAGGAGCTCAATCAGCCCCAGCATTTT
V gene: TRBV12-3/TRBV12-4; J gene: TRBJ1-2; clone size: -; D gene: TRBD1; CDR3 protein: CASSPGGDRGFYGYTF; CDR3 DNA: TGTGCCAGCAGCCCCGGGGGGGACAGAGGTTTCTATGGCTACACCTTC
V gene: TRBV5-5; J gene: TRBJ2-3; clone size: few; D gene: -; CDR3 protein: CASSGTGIADTQYF; CDR3 DNA: TGTGCCAGCAGCGGAACAGGGATCGCAGATACGCAGTATTTT
V gene: TRBV12-3/TRBV12-4; J gene: TRBJ2-3; clone size: few; D gene: -; CDR3 protein: CASSSPSRTYTDTQYF; CDR3 DNA: TGTGCCAGCAGTTCGCCTAGCCGGACATACACAGATACGCAGTATTTT
V gene: TRBV25-1; J gene: TRBJ2-3; clone size: few; D gene: -; CDR3 protein: CASSEWVDTQYF; CDR3 DNA: TGTGCCAGCAGTGAGTGGGTAGATACGCAGTATTTT
V gene: TRBV7-3; J gene: TRBJ2-1; clone size: few; D gene: TRBD2; CDR3 protein: CASSPLAGGSYNEQFF; CDR3 DNA: TGTGCCAGCAGTCCTCTAGCGGGAGGATCCTACAATGAGCAGTTCTTC
V gene: TRBV12-3/TRBV12-4; J gene: TRBJ1-2; clone size: few; D gene: -; CDR3 protein: CASSLSIRDYGYTF; CDR3 DNA: TGTGCCAGCAGTTTGAGCATACGAGACTATGGCTACACCTTC
V gene: TRBV4-1; J gene: TRBJ2-1; clone size: few; D gene: TRBD2; CDR3 protein: CASSQGLAGGPGDEQFF; CDR3 DNA: TGCGCCAGCAGCCAAGGTCTAGCGGGGGGGCCTGGGGATGAGCAGTTCTTC
V gene: TRBV7-6; J gene: TRBJ1-1; clone size: few; D gene: -; CDR3 protein: CASSQDRLNTEAFF; CDR3 DNA: TGTGCCAGCAGCCAGGACAGACTGAACACTGAAGCTTTCTTT
V gene: TRBV29-1; J gene: TRBJ1-2; clone size: few; D gene: -; CDR3 protein: CSVEQGGNGYTF; CDR3 DNA: TGCAGCGTTGAACAGGGTGGGAATGGCTACACCTTC
V gene: TRBV12-3/TRBV12-4; J gene: TRBJ2-7; clone size: few; D gene: -; CDR3 protein: CASSRTRASTYEQYF; CDR3 DNA: TGTGCCAGCAGTCGCACGAGGGCCTCAACCTACGAGCAGTACTTC
V gene: TRBV4-1; J gene: TRBJ1-3; clone size: medium-sized; D gene: -; CDR3 protein: CASSQDLSLGPDSGNTIYF; CDR3 DNA: TGCGCCAGCAGCCAGGATCTCAGTTTGGGCCCGGACTCTGGAAACACCATATATTTT
V gene: TRBV5-1; J gene: TRBJ2-7; clone size: many; D gene: -; CDR3 protein: CASRDRGHYEQYF; CDR3 DNA: TGCGCCAGCAGGGACCGGGGCCACTACGAGCAGTACTTC
V gene: TRBV5-1; J gene: TRBJ2-5; clone size: -; D gene: -; CDR3 protein: CASSLGVSADLETQYF; CDR3 DNA: TGCGCCAGCAGCTTGGGGGTTAGCGCGGATCTGGAGACCCAGTACTTC
V gene: TRBV12-3/TRBV12-4; J gene: TRBJ2-7; clone size: few; D gene: TRBD1; CDR3 protein: CASRKTGGTNF; CDR3 DNA: TGTGCCAGCAGGAAAACAGGGGGGACGAACTTC
V gene: TRBV20-1; J gene: TRBJ1-1; clone size: few; D gene: -; CDR3 protein: CSARHQPNTEAFF; CDR3 DNA: TGCAGTGCTCGACACCAGCCGAACACTGAAGCTTTCTTT
V gene: TRBV6-6; J gene: TRBJ2-7; clone size: few; D gene: TRBD2; CDR3 protein: CARPSGGYEQYF; CDR3 DNA: TGTGCCAGACCTAGCGGGGGATACGAGCAGTACTTC
V gene: TRBV5-1; J gene: TRBJ1-2; clone size: few; D gene: -; CDR3 protein: CASSLEGRDTGTNYGYTF; CDR3 DNA: TGCGCCAGCAGCTTGGAAGGTCGGGACACGGGAACTAACTATGGCTACACCTTC
V gene: TRBV4-2; J gene: TRBJ2-5; clone size: -; D gene: TRBD2; CDR3 protein: CASSQDSGGKEETQYF; CDR3 DNA: TGTGCCAGCAGCCAAGACTCGGGAGGGAAGGAAGAGACCCAGTACTTC
V gene: TRBV19; J gene: TRBJ2-7; clone size: -; D gene: -; CDR3 protein: CASSPGTTYEQYF; CDR3 DNA: TGTGCCAGTAGTCCAGGGACAACCTACGAGCAGTACTTC
V gene: TRBV4-2; J gene: TRBJ2-7; clone size: -; D gene: TRBD2; CDR3 protein: CASSQEGASGSHEQYF; CDR3 DNA: TGTGCCAGCAGCCAAGAAGGGGCTAGCGGGAGTCACGAGCAGTACTTC
V gene: TRBV20-1; J gene: TRBJ2-7; clone size: many; D gene: -; CDR3 protein: CSAAQDPFYEQYF; CDR3 DNA: TGCAGTGCTGCCCAGGACCCATTCTACGAGCAGTACTTC
V gene: TRBV9; J gene: TRBJ2-1; clone size: -; D gene: TRBD1; CDR3 protein: CASSVGTGRNEQFF; CDR3 DNA: TGTGCCAGCAGCGTAGGGACAGGAAGGAATGAGCAGTTCTTC
V gene: TRBV2; J gene: TRBJ2-1; clone size: few; D gene: -; CDR3 protein: CASTPPGRGNEQFF; CDR3 DNA: TGTGCCAGCACTCCGCCCGGCCGGGGCAATGAGCAGTTCTTC
V gene: TRBV10-3; J gene: TRBJ2-1; clone size: many; D gene: TRBD1; CDR3 protein: CATRQGGNNEQFF; CDR3 DNA: TGTGCCACCCGACAGGGGGGGAACAATGAGCAGTTCTTC
V gene: TRBV30; J gene: TRBJ2-7; clone size: -; D gene: -; CDR3 protein: CAWSVQGYYEQYF; CDR3 DNA: TGTGCCTGGAGTGTACAGGGCTACTACGAGCAGTACTTC
V gene: TRBV7-6; J gene: TRBJ2-1; clone size: -; D gene: TRBD2; CDR3 protein: CASSLVGLAGRRDNEQFF; CDR3 DNA: TGTGCCAGCAGCTTAGTGGGACTAGCGGGCAGAAGGGATAATGAGCAGTTCTTC
V gene: TRBV4-1; J gene: TRBJ1-5; clone size: -; D gene: -; CDR3 protein: CASSQDPSGNSNQPQHF; CDR3 DNA: TGCGCCAGCAGCCAAGATCCTAGTGGGAATAGCAATCAGCCCCAGCATTTT
V gene: TRBV5-1; J gene: TRBJ1-2; clone size: few; D gene: -; CDR3 protein: CASSLANYGYTF; CDR3 DNA: TGCGCCAGCAGTTTAGCTAACTATGGCTACACCTTC
V gene: TRBV4-3; J gene: TRBJ1-1; clone size: -; D gene: -; CDR3 protein: CASSQGEGEGGTEAFF; CDR3 DNA: TGCGCCAGCAGCCAAGGAGAAGGAGAAGGGGGTACCGAAGCTTTCTTT
V gene: TRBV2; J gene: TRBJ2-7; clone size: -; D gene: TRBD1; CDR3 protein: CASRPSDRVRGGEQYF; CDR3 DNA: TGTGCCAGCCGTCCCTCGGACAGGGTAAGAGGTGGCGAGCAGTACTTC
V gene: TRBV4-2; J gene: TRBJ2-3; clone size: few; D gene: -; CDR3 protein: CASSPPLTDTQYF; CDR3 DNA: TGTGCCAGCAGCCCCCCACTCACAGATACGCAGTATTTT
V gene: TRBV9; J gene: TRBJ1-4; clone size: -; D gene: -; CDR3 protein: CASSVDGHTGEKLFF; CDR3 DNA: TGTGCCAGCAGCGTAGACGGGCACACGGGTGAAAAACTGTTTTTT
V gene: TRBV12-3/TRBV12-4; J gene: TRBJ2-1; clone size: few; D gene: TRBD2; CDR3 protein: CASSSLAGGKSSSYNEQFF; CDR3 DNA: TGTGCCAGCAGTTCCCTAGCGGGAGGAAAATCTAGCTCCTACAATGAGCAGTTCTTC
V gene: TRBV25-1; J gene: TRBJ2-1; clone size: -; D gene: -; CDR3 protein: CASSEPGTRNEQFF; CDR3 DNA: TGTGCCAGCAGTGAACCCGGGACGCGAAATGAGCAGTTCTTC
V gene: TRBV29-1; J gene: TRBJ2-6; clone size: once; D gene: -; CDR3 protein: CSVEAGGASGANVLTF; CDR3 DNA: TGCAGCGTTGAAGCGGGGGGCGCGTCTGGGGCCAACGTCCTGACTTTC
V gene: TRBV20-1; J gene: TRBJ2-7; clone size: few; D gene: TRBD2; CDR3 protein: CSARGTSGIYEQYF; CDR3 DNA: TGCAGTGCTAGAGGTACTAGCGGGATTTACGAGCAGTACTTC
V gene: TRBV15; J gene: TRBJ2-7; clone size: -; D gene: TRBD2; CDR3 protein: CATSRDRLALSSYEQYF; CDR3 DNA: TGTGCCACCAGCAGAGACCGACTAGCCCTCTCTTCCTACGAGCAGTACTTC
V gene: TRBV24-1; J gene: TRBJ2-5; clone size: -; D gene: -; CDR3 protein: CATSDSQDAQETQYF; CDR3 DNA: TGTGCCACCAGTGATTCTCAGGATGCTCAAGAGACCCAGTACTTC
V gene: TRBV12-3/TRBV12-4; J gene: TRBJ2-3; clone size: few; D gene: TRBD2; CDR3 protein: CASSSLGTSGVFPEADTQYF; CDR3 DNA: TGTGCCAGCAGTTCCCTCGGGACTAGCGGGGTCTTCCCCGAGGCAGATACGCAGTATTTT
V gene: TRBV29-1; J gene: TRBJ2-3; clone size: -; D gene: -; CDR3 protein: CSVEQDTDTQYF; CDR3 DNA: TGCAGCGTTGAGCAGGACACAGATACGCAGTATTTT
V gene: TRBV9; J gene: TRBJ2-5; clone size: -; D gene: -; CDR3 protein: CASSVAFGTAQETQYF; CDR3 DNA: TGTGCCAGCAGCGTCGCCTTCGGGACGGCACAAGAGACCCAGTACTTC
V gene: TRBV12-3/TRBV12-4; J gene: TRBJ2-2; clone size: few; D gene: -; CDR3 protein: CASRLGTGELFF; CDR3 DNA: TGTGCCAGCAGGCTCGGAACCGGGGAGCTGTTTTTT
V gene: TRBV29-1; J gene: TRBJ2-2; clone size: -; D gene: -; CDR3 protein: CSAGTVNTGELFF; CDR3 DNA: TGCAGCGCCGGGACGGTGAACACCGGGGAGCTGTTTTTT
V gene: TRBV19; J gene: TRBJ2-1; clone size: few; D gene: TRBD1; CDR3 protein: CASSFPGTGGNEQFF; CDR3 DNA: TGTGCCAGTAGTTTTCCCGGGACAGGGGGTAATGAGCAGTTCTTC